The 30 T cell receptor beta chains listed next were all sequenced from one sample in a study of blood T cells in healthy people across ages. Next came a second PCR, run for about 6 to 11 cycles, which used a sample-barcoded 5' primer along with a J-beta primer mix. One entry per CDR3 protein, called by TCRdb with MiXCR from the 5' RACE reads. Here the sample spans around 820,000 distinct CDR3 sequences, around 25% being singletons. This sample also appeared in a second study, on T cells of mothers and their children.

The material sequenced was blood. These TCRs come from a boy aged 10-17 years in good health.

There are a few counts of this clonotype. The J gene is TRBJ2-2, the V gene TRBV2, with a tentative D call TRBD1 (6 bases). CDR1 and CDR2 from the germline V gene are SNHLY and FYNNEI. V lost 5 bases to trimming and J lost 4 bases, with 20 bases between them. This CDR3 is 17 amino acids long. The CDR3 protein is CASSQITGSVGTGELFF. The CDR3 nucleotides read TGTGCCAGCAGTCAAATCACAGGGAGTGTCGGCACCGGGGAGCTGTTTTTT.

In this sample, this clonotype turned up a few times. V is TRBV27 and J is TRBJ2-7; maybe TRBD1 (6 bases). V gave up 5 bases and J gave up 4 bases, with 18 bases separating them. In germline, CDR1 is MNHEY, CDR2 SMNVEV (reference sequence). The CDR3 loop spans 15 amino acids. As DNA, the CDR3 is TGTGCCAGCAGTGTGTCACAGGGTCCCTGGTACGAGCAGTACTTC. Translated: CASSVSQGPWYEQYF.

This sequence joins TRBV6-5 and TRBJ1-2; a weak D match, TRBD1 (6 bases). The CDR3 length is 13 residues. The germline gives CDR1 MNHEY, CDR2 SVGAGI. Trimming pared 4 bases from V and 6 bases from J, leaving 12 bases between. CDR3 amino acids: CASSFTGLDGYTF. Here the CDR3 DNA reads TGTGCCAGCAGTTTTACAGGGTTGGATGGCTACACCTTC.

The table lists this clonotype with many counts. The chain has TRBV28 and TRBJ1-2; 7 bases are a match to TRBD1. Germline loops: CDR1 MDHEN, CDR2 SYDVKM. The CDR3 length is 18 residues. Germline trimming cut 4 bases from V and 1 base from J; bases unmatched to any gene: 15. Written as DNA, the CDR3 is TGTGCCAGCAGTTCATCCACGGGACAGTGGGGAATTAACTATGGCTACACCTTC. Encoded protein: CASSSSTGQWGINYGYTF.

This clonotype turned up a few times. The junction differs from germline at one of its ends, possibly a read error. The gene calls are TRBV7-9 and TRBJ1-1; tentative D call: TRBD1 (6 bases). Germline lookup yields CDR1 SEHNR and CDR2 FQNEAQ (reference sequence). This CDR3 has 12 amino acids. CDR3 sequence: CASSEQGIDPLF. The DNA of the CDR3 is TGTGCCAGCAGCGAACAGGGTATAGACCCTCTCTTT. The full variable domain, with the rest looked up from reference TRBV7-9 and TRBJ1-1, is DTGVSQNPRHKITKRGQNVTFRCDPISEHNRLYWYRQTLGQGPEFLTYFQNEAQLEKSRLLSDRFSAERPKGSFSTLEIQRTEQGDSAMYLCASSEQGIDPLFGQGTRLTVV.

A word on this clonotype: Germline and junction disagree at one end, which may indicate a read error. The chain recombines TRBV7-9 with TRBJ2-5; 7 bases are a match to TRBD2. This CDR3 region has 13 residues. The germline CDR1 and CDR2 sequences are SEHNR and FQNEAQ (reference sequence). The CDR3 bases are TGTGCCAGCAGAGCGACTGGGGGGGAGACCCAGTGCTTC. Translation: CASRATGGETQCF.

This clonotype showed up just a few times. The CDR3 spells CASSQEHTFSYEQYF. The CDR3 coding sequence is TGCGCCAGCAGCCAAGAGCATACCTTCTCCTACGAGCAGTACTTC. The genes are TRBV4-3 and TRBJ2-7, with D unresolved. CDR1 LGHNA and CDR2 YSLEER come from the germline V gene. There are 15 residues in the CDR3. Trimming removed 0 bases at V and 0 bases at J, with 9 bases between.

The rearrangement joins TRBV9 to TRBJ2-3, with 7 bases matching TRBD2. Trimming cost V 4 bases and J 1 base; bases outside gene matches: 9. The CDR3 contains 16 residues. The germline gives CDR1 SGDLS, CDR2 YYNGEE. The CDR3 region is CASSPLPLAGTDTQYF. The CDR3 DNA follows: TGTGCCAGCAGCCCCCTTCCCCTAGCGGGCACAGATACGCAGTATTTT.

The chain joins TRBV12-3 or TRBV12-4 to TRBJ1-2, with D possibly being TRBD1 (6 bases). Trimming removed 5 bases from V and 3 bases from J, with 16 bases in between. The CDR3 covers 15 residues. The CDR3: CASSNNEQGHYGYTF. CDR3 DNA sequence: TGTGCCAGCAGTAACAACGAACAGGGCCACTATGGCTACACCTTC.

The chain links TRBV7-9 to TRBJ2-1; D is possibly TRBD2 (6 bases). Germline V CDR1 and CDR2: SEHNR, FQNEAQ (reference sequence). V was trimmed by 5 bases and J by 0 bases, leaving 23 bases between them. CDR3 length equals 19 residues. The CDR3 DNA is TGTGCCAGCAGCATGACCGGGACTTACCCAACGGGCTCCTACAATGAGCAGTTCTTC. It translates to CASSMTGTYPTGSYNEQFF.

This clonotype appeared once. The chain combines TRBV5-1 with TRBJ2-1, with D unresolved. Germline V CDR1 and CDR2: SGHRS, YFSETQ. V was pared by 2 bases and J by 6 bases, with 12 bases between. This CDR3 contains 14 residues. The CDR3 sequence: CASSFSPGSNEQFF. The CDR3 bases are TGCGCCAGCAGCTTCTCTCCGGGTAGCAATGAGCAGTTCTTC.

This clonotype was seen a handful of times. The chain joins TRBV5-1 to TRBJ1-3; weak D call: TRBD1 (6 bases). CDR1 is SGHRS and CDR2 is YFSETQ in the germline V gene. V was clipped by 4 bases and J by 4 bases, with 18 bases between them. This CDR3 has 16 residues. The CDR3 DNA reads TGCGCCAGCAGCCTAACTCCAGGGGCAGGAGGAAACACCATATATTTT. It specifies CASSLTPGAGGNTIYF.

The CDR3 spells CASNFQGGDEPLHF. The CDR3 DNA reads as TGTGCCAGTAACTTCCAGGGGGGAGATGAACCCCTCCACTTT. The genes are TRBV19 and TRBJ1-6, with 7 positions matching TRBD1. CDR3 length equals 14 residues. Germline V gene sequence: CDR1 LNHDA, CDR2 SQIVND (reference sequence). Trimming removed 7 bases from V and 12 bases from J; junction bases left unmatched: 12.

V is TRBV12-3 or TRBV12-4 and J is TRBJ2-5; D assignment may be TRBD1 or TRBD2 (5 bases each). The CDR3 runs 14 residues. V shed 6 bases and J shed 5 bases, with 16 bases lying between them. The CDR3 protein is CASSSRFGDETQYF. CDR3 bases: TGTGCCAGCAGCAGCCGTTTCGGGGACGAGACCCAGTACTTC.

Remarks on this clonotype: In this CDR3 the conserved last residue, phenylalanine or tryptophan, is missing, so a read error is likely. The chain couples TRBV2 to TRBJ2-5; 9 positions match TRBD1. V lost 4 bases, J lost 1 base, and 4 bases stayed unmatched. The CDR3 is made up of 15 amino acids. Germline CDR1 is SNHLY and CDR2 is FYNNEI. The CDR3: CASSGTGVPQETQYS. The DNA of the CDR3 is TGTGCCAGCAGTGGGACAGGGGTCCCCCAAGAGACCCAGTACTCC.

The rearrangement joins TRBV28 to TRBJ1-1, with 9 bases matching TRBD1. Germline values: CDR1 MDHEN, CDR2 SYDVKM. The V segment lost 5 bases and the J segment 2 bases; nucleotides outside the gene matches: 12. The CDR3 consists of 17 residues. The CDR3, as DNA: TGTGCCAGCAGTCCCCTAAGACAGGGGGTCGACAACACTGAAGCTTTCTTT. Translation: CASSPLRQGVDNTEAFF.

The chain uses TRBV20-1 and TRBJ2-1, with D tentatively TRBD2 (5 bases). The V gene's germline CDR1 is DFQATT and CDR2 SNEGSKA (reference sequence). The CDR3 extends over 14 amino acids. V was cut by 3 bases and J by 0 bases, with 9 bases left in between. The CDR3 nucleotides are TGCAGTGCTAGGAAGCTAGCCTCCTACAATGAGCAGTTCTTC. Encoded protein: CSARKLASYNEQFF.

On this clonotype: Compared with germline, one end of the junction differs, possibly owing to a read error. The CDR3 DNA reads as TGTGCCGGCAGCCCCAAGGGTCTCTACGAGCAGTACTTC. The encoded protein is CAGSPKGLYEQYF. The rearrangement links TRBV11-2 to TRBJ2-7; D is uncertain. Germline V gene data show CDR1 as SGHAT and CDR2 as FQNNGV. This CDR3 has 13 amino acids.

The chain joins TRBV12-3 or TRBV12-4 to TRBJ2-7, with unresolved D. Trimming shortened V by 5 bases and J by 2 bases, and 16 bases separated the two germline ends. The CDR3 runs to 15 residues. The CDR3 region is CASSPTDGRTYEQYF. Written as DNA, the CDR3 is TGTGCCAGCAGTCCGACGGACGGCCGAACCTACGAGCAGTACTTC.

The sample holds a few counts of this clonotype. The J gene is TRBJ2-1, the V gene TRBV20-1; no definite D call. CDR3 length: 13 residues. The V and J ends lost 4 bases and 4 bases respectively, with 11 bases between them. From germline, CDR1 is DFQATT and CDR2 SNEGSKA (reference sequence). The CDR3 loop reads CSATGLRYNEQFF. The CDR3 bases are TGCAGTGCTACCGGGTTAAGATACAATGAGCAGTTCTTC.

The chain uses TRBV7-2 and TRBJ1-2; D is uncertain. This CDR3 has 17 residues. The V end was cut by 1 base, the J end by 4 bases, with 19 bases between. Germline V CDR1 and CDR2: SGHTA, FQGNSA. The CDR3 DNA is TGTGCCAGCAGCTTAGGATTTTCGTCGGAGTGGCTCTATGGCTACACCTTC. It encodes CASSLGFSSEWLYGYTF.

The V call is TRBV7-9, the J call TRBJ1-4, with no clear D. Germline V lookup: CDR1 SEHNR, CDR2 FQNEAQ (reference sequence). V was pared by 1 base and J by 10 bases, with 13 bases between. The CDR3 runs 14 residues. The CDR3 DNA reads as TGTGCCAGCAGCTTAGAGGTGGGGAGAGGAAAACTGTTTTTT. This sequence encodes CASSLEVGRGKLFF.

The rearrangement uses TRBV21-1 and TRBJ2-3; the DNA was not used to check the table's D call, TRBD1. TRBV21-1 is labeled a pseudogene. CDR3 length: 18 amino acids. The CDR3 spells CASSKGRAGTTRTDTQYF. Written as DNA, the CDR3 is TGTGCCAGCAGCAAAGGAAGGGCCGGGACAACCCGCACAGATACGCAGTATTTT.

The rearrangement uses TRBV11-2 and TRBJ2-7; D tentatively fits TRBD1 or TRBD2 (8 bases each). The germline V gene has CDR1 SGHAT and CDR2 FQNNGV. The CDR3 spans 15 residues. V was pared by 5 bases and J by 0 bases, with 14 bases between. CDR3 nucleotide sequence: TGTGCCAGCAGCCGACAGGGGACTAGCTCCTACGAGCAGTACTTC. Its protein is CASSRQGTSSYEQYF.

The rearrangement uses TRBV20-1 and TRBJ2-1; perhaps TRBD2 as D (6 bases). The germline V gene encodes CDR1 DFQATT and CDR2 SNEGSKA (reference sequence). The CDR3 length is 15 residues. The V and J ends lost 0 bases and 1 base respectively, with 10 bases between them. CDR3 nucleotide sequence: TGCAGTGCTAGAGATTTGGCGGGGTCCTACAATGAGCAGTTCTTC. Amino acid sequence: CSARDLAGSYNEQFF.

The chain uses TRBV6-1 and TRBJ2-5, with D perhaps given as TRBD1 or TRBD2 (5 bases each). The end of the DNA is better explained by TRBJ2-1, so the J call may be wrong. Germline CDR1 and CDR2: MNHNS and SASEGT. The CDR3 runs to 13 residues. CDR3 DNA sequence: TGTGCCAGCATGGGGGAATTTGGCGGTGAGCAGTTCTTC. It yields the protein CASMGEFGGEQFF.

This chain joins TRBV12-3 or TRBV12-4 and TRBJ1-2; unclear D gene. There are 16 residues in the CDR3. V lost 3 bases, J lost 1 base, and 15 bases lay in between. The CDR3 DNA sequence: TGTGCCAGCAGTTTCGTAGTTGGAGGATATAACTATGGCTACACCTTC. Translating it yields CASSFVVGGYNYGYTF.

This clonotype was found many times. This sequence joins TRBV4-3 and TRBJ1-6, with 9 bases lining up with TRBD1. Germline assignment: CDR1 LGHNA and CDR2 YSLEER. The CDR3 runs 16 residues. V trimming: 1 base; J trimming: 9 bases; junction bases outside the gene matches: 7. The DNA of the CDR3 is TGCGCCAGCAGCCAAGGGGGACAGGGTTCATCTTCACCCCTCCACTTT. The encoded protein is CASSQGGQGSSSPLHF.

In nucleotides, the CDR3 is TGCGCCAACACTACAGGGGACAGGGACGGGGAAGAGCAGTACTTC. Amino acids: CANTTGDRDGEEQYF. J is TRBJ2-5 and V is TRBV5-1; TRBD1 matches 9 bases. The germline V gene encodes CDR1 SGHRS and CDR2 YFSETQ. V shed 9 bases, J shed 11 bases, and the junction held 20 bases outside the gene matches. There are 15 residues in the CDR3.

V gene TRBV7-3 combines with J gene TRBJ2-2, with D perhaps being TRBD1 or TRBD2 (5 bases each). Germline V lookup: CDR1 SGHTA, CDR2 FQGTGA. There are 14 residues in the CDR3. Trimming left V 5 bases short and J 4 bases short, with 11 bases between. CDR3 in DNA: TGTGCCAGCAGCGGGGACGGGGCCACCGGGGAGCTGTTTTTT. This encodes CASSGDGATGELFF.